The next 21 T cell receptor beta chains were all read from a single sample in a study of cytomegalovirus exposure and HLA in healthy donors. This PCR relied on a set of 60 Vbeta primers and 13 Jbeta primers. Repertoires were generated with immunoSEQ multiplex PCR, while TCRdb's copy carries only in-frame clones and drops some. The sample comprises some 200,000 clones, more than 60% of which are singletons, and 0.2% to 0.25% rests with the top ten. The source material was PBMCs. These receptor sequences come from a girl aged 2-10 years in good health and CMV-seronegative.

The V and J genes are TRBV9 and TRBJ2-1; tentatively, D is TRBD2 (6 bases). The germline CDR1 and CDR2 sequences are SGDLS and YYNGEE. V was clipped by 0 bases and J by 7 bases, with 14 bases between them. The CDR3 covers 15 residues. CDR3 bases: TGTGCCAGCAGCGTAGGGACTACCTCTGAAAATGAGCAGTTCTTC. It codes for CASSVGTTSENEQFF.

The V gene is TRBV6-5, the J gene TRBJ2-1, with 10 bases that match TRBD2. The CDR3 is 14 residues long. The germline gives CDR1 MNHEY, CDR2 SVGAGI. V dropped 6 bases and J dropped 5; count of bases not matched to a gene: 4. As DNA, the CDR3 is TGTGCCAGCAGGCAACTAGCGGGGAACAATGAGCAGTTCTTC. Encoded protein: CASRQLAGNNEQFF.

The V gene is TRBV11-2, the J gene TRBJ2-3; the match to TRBD2 covers 7 bases. The CDR3 spans 15 residues. The trim removed 3 bases at V and 5 bases at J, leaving 8 bases unmatched. Germline CDR1 SGHAT, CDR2 FQNNGV. The CDR3: CASSLGGGKGDTQYF. The CDR3, as DNA: TGTGCCAGCAGCTTGGGGGGGGGAAAGGGAGATACGCAGTATTTT.

The chain joins TRBV9 to TRBJ1-2; D possibly corresponds to TRBD1 (6 bases). V lost 7 bases and J lost 4, with 11 bases in between. Germline assignment: CDR1 SGDLS and CDR2 YYNGEE. The CDR3 has 12 residues. CDR3 loop: CASRRGLYGYTF. CDR3 DNA sequence: TGTGCCAGCCGGCGGGGGCTCTATGGCTACACCTTC.

The rearrangement links TRBV7-9 to TRBJ1-2; 9 bases map to TRBD1. V lost 1 base to trimming and J lost 1 base; unmatched junction nucleotides: 13. The germline V gene encodes CDR1 SEHNR and CDR2 FQNEAQ (reference sequence). The CDR3 has 19 amino acids. The CDR3 DNA is TGTGCCAGCAGCTTAGTGGTAGTTCTACAGGGGGCGCGTAACTATGGCTACACCTTC. Its protein product is CASSLVVVLQGARNYGYTF.

The chain employs TRBV6-5 and TRBJ2-1, with 11 nucleotides matching TRBD2. This CDR3 has 15 residues. V lost 2 bases and J lost 4; bases outside the gene matches: 1. Germline lookup yields CDR1 MNHEY and CDR2 SVGAGI. DNA of the CDR3: TGTGCCAGCAGTTACCTAGCGGGAGGTTACAATGAGCAGTTCTTC. Translation: CASSYLAGGYNEQFF.

Notes on this clone: This sample includes further DNA sequences coding for the same CDR3. The gene calls are TRBV25-1 and TRBJ1-1; no clear D. The CDR3 is 14 amino acids. Germline-derived CDR1 and CDR2 are MGHDK and SYGVNS. V was pared by 3 bases and J by 3 bases, with 11 bases between. The chain's CDR3 is CASSESAGHTEAFF. CDR3 DNA: TGTGCCAGCAGTGAGTCCGCAGGTCACACTGAAGCTTTCTTT.

This sequence joins TRBV5-5 and TRBJ2-3; D is perhaps TRBD2 (5 bases). Trimming pared 3 bases from V and 2 bases from J, leaving 10 bases between. This CDR3 region has 14 residues. Germline V CDR1 and CDR2: SGHKS, YYEKEE (reference sequence). CDR3 protein: CASSSRTVTDTQYF. The CDR3, as DNA: TGTGCCAGCAGCTCCCGGACTGTCACAGATACGCAGTATTTT.

This clone was counted between two and nine times. This chain uses TRBV6-5 with TRBJ1-1; D remains ambiguous. This CDR3 spans 13 amino acids. With 6 bases removed from V and 2 bases from J, the gap between germline ends came to 10 bases. Germline CDR1 and CDR2: MNHEY and SVGAGI. CDR3 sequence (DNA): TGTGCCAGCAGCAGGCGGGAAAACACTGAAGCTTTCTTT. This encodes CASSRRENTEAFF.

This clone was counted once. The chain has TRBV6-5 and TRBJ2-1; D perhaps matches TRBD2 (5 bases). The CDR3 has 14 residues. Trimming removed 0 bases at V and 3 bases at J, with 6 bases between. The germline V gene encodes CDR1 MNHEY and CDR2 SVGAGI. The CDR3 region is CASSYSGSYNEQFF. The DNA of the CDR3 is TGTGCCAGCAGTTACTCGGGGAGCTACAATGAGCAGTTCTTC.

The rearrangement joins TRBV15 to TRBJ2-7; D uncertain. Trimming pared 5 bases from V and 3 bases from J, leaving 8 bases between. The germline V gene encodes CDR1 LNHNV and CDR2 YYDKDF (reference sequence). The CDR3 sequence is 12 residues long. The CDR3 reads CATSRAGYEQYF. DNA of the CDR3: TGTGCCACCAGCCGAGCAGGCTACGAGCAGTACTTC.

V usage is TRBV5-1 and J usage is TRBJ2-3; 7 bases are a match to TRBD1. The CDR3 is made up of 17 amino acids. V lost 0 bases to trimming and J lost 2 bases; unmatched junction nucleotides: 9. Germline V CDR1 and CDR2: SGHRS, YFSETQ. DNA of the CDR3: TGCGCCAGCAGCTTGGCAATCGGACAGGCCCTCACAGATACGCAGTATTTT. Protein: CASSLAIGQALTDTQYF.

This CDR3 reads CASSKEGWGTGGNTIYF. Here the CDR3 DNA reads TGTGCCAGCAGCAAAGAGGGGTGGGGGACAGGGGGAAACACCATATATTTT. This chain connects TRBV21-1 to TRBJ1-3; the table's D call, TRBD1, was not checked against the DNA. TRBV21-1 corresponds to a pseudogene. This CDR3 spans 17 amino acids.

V gene TRBV7-9 combines with J gene TRBJ2-1; D gene uncertain. Germline CDR1 is SEHNR and CDR2 is FQNEAQ (reference sequence). This CDR3 has 15 residues. V was cut by 8 bases and J by 3 bases, with 17 bases left in between. The CDR3 sequence: CASYPPEDLYNEQFF. CDR3 in DNA: TGTGCCAGCTACCCCCCCGAGGATCTCTACAATGAGCAGTTCTTC.

This clone was seen a handful of times. The CDR3 loop reads CASGLALPEPYEQYF. CDR3 DNA: TGTGCTAGTGGTTTAGCCCTCCCTGAACCCTACGAGCAGTACTTC. V gene TRBV12-5 combines with J gene TRBJ2-7; D call uncertain. CDR1 is LGHNT and CDR2 is FRNRAP in the germline V gene. Trimming stripped 3 bases from V and 2 bases from J, with 14 bases between. The CDR3 runs to 15 residues. The whole variable domain, filled in from reference TRBV12-5 and TRBJ2-7, reads DARVTQTPRHKVTEMGQEVTMRCQPILGHNTVFWYRQTMMQGLELLAYFRNRAPLDDSGMPKDRFSAEMPDATLATLKIQPSEPRDSAVYFCASGLALPEPYEQYFGPGTRLTVT.

The chain carries TRBV5-4 and TRBJ2-3; possible D gene TRBD2, 7 bases. The CDR3 loop spans 15 amino acids. V was shortened by 2 bases and J by 0 bases, with 10 bases between the two germline ends. The V gene's germline CDR1 is SGHNT and CDR2 YYREEE (reference sequence). Here the CDR3 reads CASSFGGPSTDTQYF. The DNA of the CDR3 is TGTGCCAGCAGCTTCGGGGGGCCTAGCACAGATACGCAGTATTTT.

The chain employs TRBV5-1 and TRBJ2-7; 9 bases are shared with TRBD1. V was clipped by 4 bases and J by 4 bases; unmatched bases: 6. Germline lookup yields CDR1 SGHRS and CDR2 YFSETQ. CDR3 length equals 14 residues. The CDR3 spells CASSPGTGIYEQYF. The CDR3 DNA reads TGCGCCAGCAGCCCCGGGACAGGGATATACGAGCAGTACTTC.

J is TRBJ2-1 and V is TRBV5-1; 8 bases are shared with TRBD2. Trimming took 2 bases from V and 3 from J; bases not matched to a gene: 7. The germline V gene has CDR1 SGHRS and CDR2 YFSETQ. This CDR3 has 16 amino acids. The CDR3 region is CASSFPGLGLYNEQFF. CDR3 DNA: TGCGCCAGCAGCTTTCCGGGACTAGGGCTCTACAATGAGCAGTTCTTC.

The chain employs TRBV2 and TRBJ1-3, with 7 bases aligning to TRBD1. Germline V gene lookup returns CDR1 SNHLY and CDR2 FYNNEI. The CDR3 sequence is 15 residues long. V shed 7 bases and J 0 bases; nucleotides not matched to a gene: 6. For the CDR3, the DNA is TGTGCCAGCACACTACAGGGGTCCTCTGGAAACACCATATATTTT. It translates to CASTLQGSSGNTIYF.

The rearrangement uses TRBV5-5 and TRBJ2-2; 9 bases agree with TRBD2. The CDR3 is 13 amino acids. Germline V gene data show CDR1 as SGHKS and CDR2 as YYEKEE (reference sequence). Germline trimming cut 4 bases from V and 7 bases from J; bases unmatched to any gene: 2. CDR3 residues: CASSRLADGELFF. DNA of the CDR3: TGTGCCAGCAGCCGACTAGCGGACGGGGAGCTGTTTTTT.

The chain carries TRBV2 and TRBJ1-1, with D uncertain. The CDR3 is made up of 14 amino acids. The V gene's germline CDR1 is SNHLY and CDR2 FYNNEI. V was cut by 6 bases and J by 1 base, with 12 bases left in between. Written as DNA, the CDR3 is TGTGCCAGCAGGGACTTAAACTGGAACACTGAAGCTTTCTTT. This translates into CASRDLNWNTEAFF. The full variable domain, completed using reference TRBV2 and TRBJ1-1, is EPEVTQTPSHQVTQMGQEVILRCVPISNHLYFYWYRQILGQKVEFLVSFYNNEISEKSEIFDDQFSVERPDGSNFTLKIRSTKLEDSAMYFCASRDLNWNTEAFFGQGTRLTVV.